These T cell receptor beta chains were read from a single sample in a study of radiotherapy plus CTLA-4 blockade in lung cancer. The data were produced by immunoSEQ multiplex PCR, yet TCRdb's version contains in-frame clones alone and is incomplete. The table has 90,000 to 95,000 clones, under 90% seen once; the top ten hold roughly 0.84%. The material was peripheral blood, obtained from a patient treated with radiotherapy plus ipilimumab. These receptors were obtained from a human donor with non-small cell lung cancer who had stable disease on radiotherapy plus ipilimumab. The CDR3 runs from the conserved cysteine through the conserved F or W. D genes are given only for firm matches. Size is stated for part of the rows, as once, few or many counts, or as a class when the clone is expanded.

CDR3: CASSELAGDSYEQYF
DNA: TGTGCCAGCAGTGAACTAGCGGGGGACTCCTACGAGCAGTACTTC
V: TRBV6-1
J: TRBJ2-7
D: TRBD2
size: -

CDR3: CASSEIYGGGAYNEQFF
DNA: TGTGCCAGCAGTGAAATATATGGCGGGGGGGCCTACAATGAGCAGTTCTTC
V: TRBV2
J: TRBJ2-1
D: TRBD2
size: -

CDR3: CASSLPGSTAEAFF
DNA: TGTGCCAGCAGCCTCCCGGGGTCGACGGCCGAAGCTTTCTTT
V: TRBV14
J: TRBJ1-1
D: -
size: -

CDR3: CASSPFVGGANVLTF
DNA: TGTGCCAGCAGCCCTTTCGTTGGCGGGGCCAACGTCCTGACTTTC
V: TRBV5-4
J: TRBJ2-6
D: -
size: -

CDR3: CASSPSSGVNGYTF
DNA: TGCGCCAGCAGCCCTAGTTCAGGGGTAAATGGCTACACCTTC
V: TRBV4-1
J: TRBJ1-2
D: -
size: few

CDR3: CSVGGDSSYEQYF
DNA: TGCAGCGTGGGCGGGGACTCTTCCTACGAGCAGTACTTC
V: TRBV29-1
J: TRBJ2-7
D: -
size: -

CDR3: CASSPRGREMNEQFF
DNA: TGTGCCAGCTCCCCACGCGGGAGGGAGATGAATGAGCAGTTCTTC
V: TRBV27
J: TRBJ2-1
D: TRBD2
size: -

CDR3: CASSPRLAGSDNEQFF
DNA: TGTGCCAGCAGCCCCCGATTAGCGGGCTCCGACAATGAGCAGTTCTTC
V: TRBV9
J: TRBJ2-1
D: TRBD2
size: -

CDR3: CASSLWSTDTQYF
DNA: TGTGCCAGCAGCTTGTGGAGCACAGATACGCAGTATTTT
V: TRBV5-4
J: TRBJ2-3
D: -
size: -

CDR3: CASSGSPGEKLFF
DNA: TGTGCCAGTAGTGGAAGCCCCGGTGAAAAACTGTTTTTT
V: TRBV19
J: TRBJ1-4
D: -
size: -

CDR3: CASTTGTGRPQHF
DNA: TGTGCCAGTACAACCGGGACAGGTCGGCCCCAGCATTTT
V: TRBV19
J: TRBJ1-5
D: TRBD1
size: few

CDR3: CASSPSGLAGLLSGELFF
DNA: TGTGCCAGCAGTCCCTCGGGACTAGCGGGACTTCTCTCCGGGGAGCTGTTTTTT
V: TRBV27
J: TRBJ2-2
D: TRBD2
size: -

CDR3: CASSGGTGGTYEQYF
DNA: TGCGCCAGCAGCGGAGGGACAGGGGGCACCTACGAGCAGTACTTC
V: TRBV5-1
J: TRBJ2-7
D: TRBD1
size: few

CDR3: CASSVEEGPYEQYF
DNA: TGTGCCAGCAGCGTAGAGGAGGGGCCCTACGAGCAGTACTTC
V: TRBV9
J: TRBJ2-7
D: -
size: once

CDR3: CASSLSPGNQPQHF
DNA: TGTGCCAGCAGTTTAAGCCCTGGGAATCAGCCCCAGCATTTT
V: TRBV28
J: TRBJ1-5
D: -
size: -

CDR3: CASSSAATTDTQYF
DNA: TGTGCCAGCAGCTCTGCAGCGACCACAGATACGCAGTATTTT
V: TRBV5-4
J: TRBJ2-3
D: -
size: -

CDR3: CASSFYSYNEQFF
DNA: TGTGCCAGCAGCTTTTACTCCTACAATGAGCAGTTCTTC
V: TRBV7-8
J: TRBJ2-1
D: -
size: -

CDR3: CASILGLALKTQYF
DNA: TGTGCCAGCATTCTAGGACTGGCACTAAAGACCCAGTACTTC
V: TRBV2
J: TRBJ2-5
D: -
size: -

CDR3: CASRQGARETQYF
DNA: TGTGCCAGTCGACAGGGGGCCCGGGAGACCCAGTACTTC
V: TRBV19
J: TRBJ2-5
D: TRBD1
size: -

CDR3: CASSSFGMELGTGELFF
DNA: TGTGCCAGCAGCTCCTTCGGGATGGAGTTAGGCACCGGGGAGCTGTTTTTT
V: TRBV7-3
J: TRBJ2-2
D: -
size: -

CDR3: CASSWDSQQTQYF
DNA: TGTGCCAGCAGCTGGGACAGTCAGCAGACCCAGTACTTC
V: TRBV5-6
J: TRBJ2-5
D: TRBD1
size: -

CDR3: CASSLGIQETQYF
DNA: TGTGCCAGCAGCCTCGGGATCCAAGAGACCCAGTACTTC
V: TRBV7-3
J: TRBJ2-5
D: -
size: -

CDR3: CASRGQGANFYEQYF
DNA: TGTGCCAGCAGGGGACAGGGGGCTAATTTCTACGAGCAGTACTTC
V: TRBV2
J: TRBJ2-7
D: TRBD1
size: -

CDR3: CASSLGLAGGTNEQFF
DNA: TGTGCCAGCAGCTTGGGTCTAGCGGGAGGGACCAATGAGCAGTTCTTC
V: TRBV5-4
J: TRBJ2-1
D: TRBD2
size: -

CDR3: CASSYPGLAGGSGELFF
DNA: TGTGCCAGCAGCTACCCCGGACTAGCGGGAGGGTCCGGGGAGCTGTTTTTT
V: TRBV11-2
J: TRBJ2-2
D: TRBD2
size: once

CDR3: CASSVGAGEQYF
DNA: TGTGCCAGCAGCGTAGGAGCTGGTGAGCAGTACTTC
V: TRBV9
J: TRBJ2-7
D: -
size: -

CDR3: CASSLHPPGQGTNEQYF
DNA: TGTGCCAGCAGTTTGCATCCTCCGGGACAGGGTACTAACGAGCAGTACTTC
V: TRBV7-3
J: TRBJ2-7
D: TRBD1
size: -

CDR3: CSAGGGWGSGANVLTF
DNA: TGCAGCGCCGGTGGGGGGTGGGGCTCTGGGGCCAACGTCCTGACTTTC
V: TRBV29-1
J: TRBJ2-6
D: -
size: -